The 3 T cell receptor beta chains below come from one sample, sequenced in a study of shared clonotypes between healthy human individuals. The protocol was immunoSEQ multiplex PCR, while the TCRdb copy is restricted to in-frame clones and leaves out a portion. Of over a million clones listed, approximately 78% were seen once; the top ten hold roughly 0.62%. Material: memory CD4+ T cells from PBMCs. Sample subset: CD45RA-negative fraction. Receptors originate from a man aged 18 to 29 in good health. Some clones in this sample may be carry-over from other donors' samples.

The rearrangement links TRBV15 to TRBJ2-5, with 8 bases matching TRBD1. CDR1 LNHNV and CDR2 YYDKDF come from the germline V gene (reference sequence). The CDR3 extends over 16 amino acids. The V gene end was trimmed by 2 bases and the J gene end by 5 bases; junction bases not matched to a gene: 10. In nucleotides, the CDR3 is TGTGCCACCAGCAGACTCCTAGGCAGGGGGCCTGAGACCCAGTACTTC. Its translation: CATSRLLGRGPETQYF.

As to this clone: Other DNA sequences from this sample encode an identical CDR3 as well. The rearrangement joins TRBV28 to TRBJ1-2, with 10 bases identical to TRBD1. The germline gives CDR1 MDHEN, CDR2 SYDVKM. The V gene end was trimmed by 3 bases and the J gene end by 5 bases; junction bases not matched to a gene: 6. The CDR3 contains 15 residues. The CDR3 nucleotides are TGTGCCAGCAGTTTCCCGGGACAGGGGAAGTATGGCTACACCTTC. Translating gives CASSFPGQGKYGYTF.

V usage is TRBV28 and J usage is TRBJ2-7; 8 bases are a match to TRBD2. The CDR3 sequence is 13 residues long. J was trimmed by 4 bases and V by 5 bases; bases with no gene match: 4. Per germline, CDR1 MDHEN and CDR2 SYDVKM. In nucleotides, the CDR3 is TGTGCCAGCAGTAGCGGGAGTTGGTACGAGCAGTACTTC. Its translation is CASSSGSWYEQYF.